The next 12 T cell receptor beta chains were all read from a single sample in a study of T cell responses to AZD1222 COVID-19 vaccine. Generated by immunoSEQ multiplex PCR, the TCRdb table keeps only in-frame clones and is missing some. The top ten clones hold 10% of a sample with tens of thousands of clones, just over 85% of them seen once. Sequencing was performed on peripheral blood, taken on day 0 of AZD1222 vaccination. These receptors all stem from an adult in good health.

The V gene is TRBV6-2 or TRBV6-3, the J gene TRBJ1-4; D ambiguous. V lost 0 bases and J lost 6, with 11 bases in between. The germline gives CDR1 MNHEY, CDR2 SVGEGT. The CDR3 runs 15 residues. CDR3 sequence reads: CASSYSLRADEKLFF. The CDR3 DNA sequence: TGTGCCAGCAGTTACTCCCTGCGGGCGGATGAAAAACTGTTTTTT.

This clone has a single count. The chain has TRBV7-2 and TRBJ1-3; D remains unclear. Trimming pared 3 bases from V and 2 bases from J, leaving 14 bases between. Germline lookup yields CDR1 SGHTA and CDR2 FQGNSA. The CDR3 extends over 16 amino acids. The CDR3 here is CASSLSSQQAGNTIYF. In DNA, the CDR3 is TGTGCCAGCAGCTTGTCCAGTCAGCAAGCTGGAAACACCATATATTTT.

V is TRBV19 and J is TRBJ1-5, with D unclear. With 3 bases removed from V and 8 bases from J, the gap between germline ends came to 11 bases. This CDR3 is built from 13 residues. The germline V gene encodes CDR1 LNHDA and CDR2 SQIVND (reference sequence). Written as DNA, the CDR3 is TGTGCCAGTAGTATGCGTAGTCGTGAGCCCCAGCATTTT. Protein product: CASSMRSREPQHF. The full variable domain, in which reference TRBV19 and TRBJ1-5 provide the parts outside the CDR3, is DGGITQSPKYLFRKEGQNVTLSCEQNLNHDAMYWYRQDPGQGLRLIYYSQIVNDFQKGDIAEGYSVSREKKESFPLTVTSAQKNPTAFYLCASSMRSREPQHFGDGTRLSIL.

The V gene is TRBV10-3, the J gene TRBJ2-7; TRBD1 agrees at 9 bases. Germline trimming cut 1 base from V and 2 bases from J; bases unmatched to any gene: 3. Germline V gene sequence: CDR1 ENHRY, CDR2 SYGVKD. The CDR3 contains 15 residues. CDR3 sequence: CAISEYNRGPYEQYF. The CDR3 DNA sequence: TGTGCCATCAGTGAGTATAACAGGGGGCCCTACGAGCAGTACTTC.

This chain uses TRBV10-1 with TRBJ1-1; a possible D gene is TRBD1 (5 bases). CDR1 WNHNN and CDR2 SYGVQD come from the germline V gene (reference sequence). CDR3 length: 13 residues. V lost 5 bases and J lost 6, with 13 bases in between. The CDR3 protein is CASSTAWGSEAFF. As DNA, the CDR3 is TGCGCCAGCAGTACTGCGTGGGGGTCTGAAGCTTTCTTT.

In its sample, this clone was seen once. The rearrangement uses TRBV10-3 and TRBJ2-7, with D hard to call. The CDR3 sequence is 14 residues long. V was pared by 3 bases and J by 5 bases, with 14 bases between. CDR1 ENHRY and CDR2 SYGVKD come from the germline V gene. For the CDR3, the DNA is TGTGCCATCAGTGAAGGGCTAGGTCTCGACGAGCAGTACTTC. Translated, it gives CAISEGLGLDEQYF.

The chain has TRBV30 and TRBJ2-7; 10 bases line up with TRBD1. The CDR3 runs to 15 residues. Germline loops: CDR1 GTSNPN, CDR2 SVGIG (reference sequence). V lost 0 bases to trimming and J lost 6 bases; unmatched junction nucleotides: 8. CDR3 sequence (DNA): TGTGCCTGGAGTGTCCCTCCGGGACAGGGGCCCGAGCAGTACTTC. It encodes CAWSVPPGQGPEQYF.

CDR3 DNA sequence: TGTGCCAGCAGCTCCTGGACGGAGCCGAGTACTGAAGCTTTCTTT. Translation gives CASSSWTEPSTEAFF. The V gene is TRBV5-5, the J gene TRBJ1-1; D not resolved. Germline V lookup: CDR1 SGHKS, CDR2 YYEKEE (reference sequence). The CDR3 loop spans 15 amino acids. V gave up 3 bases and J gave up 5 bases, with 17 bases separating them.

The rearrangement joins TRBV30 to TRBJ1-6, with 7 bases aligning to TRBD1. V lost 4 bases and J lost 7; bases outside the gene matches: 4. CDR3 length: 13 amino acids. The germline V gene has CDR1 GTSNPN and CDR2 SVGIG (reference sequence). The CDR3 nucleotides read TGTGCCTGGATGTTACAGGGGAATTCACCCCTCCACTTT. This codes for CAWMLQGNSPLHF. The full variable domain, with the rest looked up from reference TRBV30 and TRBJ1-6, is SQTIHQWPATLVQPVGSPLSLECTVEGTSNPNLYWYRQAAGRGLQLLFYSVGIGQISSEVPQNLSASRPQDRQFILSSKKLLLSDSGFYLCAWMLQGNSPLHFGNGTRLTVT.

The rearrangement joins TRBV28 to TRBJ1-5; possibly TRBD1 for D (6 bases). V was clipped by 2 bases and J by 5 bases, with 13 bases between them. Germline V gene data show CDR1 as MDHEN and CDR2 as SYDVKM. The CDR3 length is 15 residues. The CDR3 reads CASSLPRGYDQPQHF. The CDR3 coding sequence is TGTGCCAGCAGTTTACCCAGGGGCTACGATCAGCCCCAGCATTTT.

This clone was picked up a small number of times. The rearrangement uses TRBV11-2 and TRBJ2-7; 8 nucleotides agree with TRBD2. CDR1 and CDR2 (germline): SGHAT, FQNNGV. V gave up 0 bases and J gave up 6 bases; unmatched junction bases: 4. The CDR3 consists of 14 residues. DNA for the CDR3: TGTGCCAGCAGCTTAGAGAGGACTAGCTTCGAGCAGTACTTC. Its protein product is CASSLERTSFEQYF.

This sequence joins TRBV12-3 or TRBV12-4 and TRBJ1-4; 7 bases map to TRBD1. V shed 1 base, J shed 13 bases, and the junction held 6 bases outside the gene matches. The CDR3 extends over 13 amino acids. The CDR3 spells CASSLDDREVLFF. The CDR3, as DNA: TGTGCCAGCAGTTTAGACGACAGGGAGGTACTGTTTTTT.